This is a list of T cell receptor beta chains from one sample in a study of identical twins. A single record per CDR3 protein comes from TCRdb applying MiXCR to the 5' RACE reads. The data contain some 300,000 distinct CDR3 sequences, roughly an eighth of them singletons. The sample also formed part of further work on yellow fever vaccine responses in identical twins.

Sequenced material: CD8+ T cells sorted from blood. The origin of the receptors is a woman aged 18-29 years in good health. Each CDR3 is given with its conserved first and last residue.

J,V,CDR3
TRBJ2-5,TRBV7-9,CASSLRTRETQYF
TRBJ1-1,TRBV7-9,CASSLSRDTDEAFF
TRBJ2-7,TRBV6-4,CASSEGTGVGEQYF
TRBJ2-1,TRBV20-1,CSARVVPGAAREQFF
TRBJ2-7,TRBV2,CASSDAEEQYF
TRBJ2-4,TRBV7-9,CASSNSEVAKNIQYF
TRBJ2-1,TRBV5-5,CASSSVGLRSPPNEQFF
TRBJ2-1,TRBV20-1,CSATSGLGVPNEQFF
TRBJ2-5,TRBV6-1,CASSAPMQYF
TRBJ2-5,TRBV12-3/TRBV12-4,CASTLQGQGSIQYF
TRBJ2-7,TRBV15,CATSSPGGYEQYF
TRBJ2-1,TRBV28,CASSIVVSDNEQFF
TRBJ2-1,TRBV24-1,CATSELGQGAFDEQFF
TRBJ2-1,TRBV20-1,CSAREGTGLNNEQFF
TRBJ2-3,TRBV5-6,CASSLGTGTGGYSTDTQYF
TRBJ1-1,TRBV9,CASSAEVNTEAFF
TRBJ1-2,TRBV29-1,CSVVGDVGGGGYTF
TRBJ2-3,TRBV7-9,CASSSLAGISTDTQYF
TRBJ2-2,TRBV7-9,CASTPPGGSNTGELFF
TRBJ1-1,TRBV6-6,CAGGTGSEAFF
TRBJ2-2,TRBV20-1,CSASTGQGVPGELFF
TRBJ2-3,TRBV2,CASSEVTSGGDTQYF
TRBJ2-3,TRBV28,CASSPGLAHTDTQYF
TRBJ2-3,TRBV24-1,CATSGGQEKTSGYTDTQYF
TRBJ2-4,TRBV7-9,CASRAGDSKNIQYF
TRBJ2-7,TRBV28,CASSLSQAHYEQYF
TRBJ2-6,TRBV25-1,CASSEWAYSGANVLTF
TRBJ2-2,TRBV7-9,CASSLVGTRVTGELFF
TRBJ2-5,TRBV20-1,CCASLGLADADQETQYF
TRBJ2-1,TRBV2,CASSEGKSYNEQFF
TRBJ1-1,TRBV15,CATSTREDTEAFF
TRBJ2-2,TRBV15,CATSGGLAEINTGELFF
TRBJ2-7,TRBV29-1,CSVDGGGGSYEQYF
TRBJ2-7,TRBV9,CASSADRGTLYEQYF
TRBJ2-1,TRBV29-1,CSVEPEAGNEQFF
TRBJ2-3,TRBV15,CATSTVGGTDTQYF
TRBJ2-1,TRBV27,CASIGRGVYNEQFF